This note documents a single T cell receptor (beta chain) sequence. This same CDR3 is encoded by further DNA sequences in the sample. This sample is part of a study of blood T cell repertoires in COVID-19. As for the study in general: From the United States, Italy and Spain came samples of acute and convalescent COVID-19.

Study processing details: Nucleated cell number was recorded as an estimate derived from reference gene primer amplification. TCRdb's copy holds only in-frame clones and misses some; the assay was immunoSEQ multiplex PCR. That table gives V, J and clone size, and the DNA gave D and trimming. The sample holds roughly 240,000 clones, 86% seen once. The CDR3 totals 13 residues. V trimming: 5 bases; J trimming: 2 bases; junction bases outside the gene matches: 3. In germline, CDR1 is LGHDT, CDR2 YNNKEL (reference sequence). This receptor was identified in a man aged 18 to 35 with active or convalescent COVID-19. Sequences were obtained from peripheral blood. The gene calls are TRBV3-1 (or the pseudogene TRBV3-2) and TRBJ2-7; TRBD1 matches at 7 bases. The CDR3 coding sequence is TGTGCCAGCAGCAGGGACAGAGCCTACGAGCAGTACTTC. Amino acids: CASSRDRAYEQYF.